The T cell receptor beta chain described here comes from a study of cytomegalovirus exposure and HLA in healthy donors (dated by TCRdb to 2017 to 2019). Context from the whole study: An earlier analysis of roughly 630 of the donors reported approximately 270 Gb of sequence data and some 120 million unique TCR beta sequences from about 180 million T cells. Around 330 gigabases of sequencing data and around 80 million unique TCR sequences made up an early release that covered nearly 650 HLA-typed donors. Among the approximately 400 genotyped donors, roughly 80% belonged to the genetic ancestry cluster associated with self-reported Caucasian donors. The study was designed to test whether signatures of past pathogen exposure could be identified by cataloging public T cell receptors. The study profiled the T cell repertoires of hundreds of subjects by immunosequencing and related them to cytomegalovirus serostatus. Along with the approximately 650-subject first cohort, a separate validation cohort of over a hundred different subjects was used. High-throughput TCR immunosequencing, statistical association of individual TCRs with disease status, and machine learning were combined to predict cytomegalovirus infection status. To study patterns of TCR occurrence, a later analysis re-analyzed previously published TCR beta repertoires from around 670 donors and added high-resolution HLA genotyping. In the later analysis, no new phenotypic data were used to find candidate immune exposures; instead, reliance was placed on TCR beta sequences and their occurrence across donors. An earlier analysis of some 600 of the donors applied high-throughput TCR beta sequencing to assess whether each TCR beta V gene segment acted as functional or pseudogenic. Donor age, sex, ethnicity and CMV serostatus were compiled alongside the repertoire data. A later genetic analysis took genome-wide SNP genotypes for about three fifths of the 666 donors and used that subset as a discovery cohort. Every repertoire in the discovery cohort had been generated on one and the same sequencing platform. HLA typing covered class I and class II loci at four-digit resolution. The number of typed donors differed by locus: about 620-640 for A, B, C, DRB1 and DQB1; approximately 520 for DQA1; 606 for DPA1; and roughly 470 for DPB1. A handful of DR-DQ haplotypes were handled as single units for association and clustering because linkage in the cohort was strong. On average, around 200,000 unique TCR beta nucleotide sequences were sequenced per donor among about 400 genotyped donors of the cohort, with roughly 19% of those sequences being non-productive.

With respect to this clone: Its target antigen remains unknown.

The library was made by the immunoSEQ multiplex PCR assay. The multiplex PCR relied on a mix of 60 forward primers for TCR Vbeta segments and 13 reverse primers for TCR Jbeta segments. Amplification of the CDR3 region of rearranged TCR beta genes was performed with a multiplex PCR assay on genomic DNA. The amplified TCR beta libraries were sequenced on the Illumina HiSeq System as 87-base-pair reads. On the study's bioinformatics: Across the 500 to 750 repertoires, a later analysis counted about 81 million unique TCR beta chains, approximately 10 million of which were shared by at least two donors. To remove PCR and sequencing errors, raw reads were error-corrected and collapsed into unique sequences using a nearest-neighbor algorithm that merged closely related sequences. V, D and J gene segments were assigned by aligning CDR3 sequences to IMGT reference sequences. For a sequence to be retained, a match of at least six nucleotides was required to both a V gene segment and a J gene segment. Rearrangements were classified as productive when the CDR3 lacked stop codons and remained in frame with V and J, and all other rearrangements were classified as non-productive. CDR3 was defined by IMGT convention, running from the second conserved V-encoded cysteine to the conserved J-encoded phenylalanine. The earlier analysis of about 530 of the donors excluded any sequence lacking an unambiguous match to a single V gene segment. An earlier analysis of roughly 590 of the donors called V segments functional above 56.7% productive rearrangements and segregating when the between-donor standard deviation exceeded 5%. A statistical classification framework was developed to diagnose cytomegalovirus status using the catalog of TCR beta chain sequences. In a later analysis, TCR nucleotide sequences were compared against IMGT/GENE-DB human TR gene sequences so that V and J genes could be assigned. The TCRdist pipeline was used in a later analysis to assign CDR3 sequences and most-parsimonious VDJ recombination scenarios. A later analysis defined each TCR beta chain by its CDR3 amino acid sequence plus V-gene family, and excluded reads lacking a unique V-gene family. As a way to deal with suspected cross-contamination and a sequencing artifact, a later analysis dropped roughly 600 nucleotide sequences that were highly shared and had low generation probability. In a later analysis, a clonal expansion index was calculated for each public chain from normalized within-repertoire ranks of inferred template counts. In a later analysis, generation probabilities were computed using a VDJ recombination model fitted to out-of-frame rearrangements, and the results were checked against IGoR. In a later analysis, TCR-TCR, TCR-HLA and TCR-CMV co-occurrence was scored with hypergeometric tests, and a repertoire-size bias correction was applied to TCR pairs. A later analysis estimated false discovery rates by permuting HLA or CMV assignments 20 times. In a later analysis, co-occurring TCRs were grouped with DBSCAN, and TCRdist sequence similarity was added when clustering was performed within HLA-allele-positive subsets. For co-occurrence clustering, repertoires with fewer than 30,000 or more than 120,000 public chains were excluded, along with 4 to 6 repertoires with anomalous nucleotide sharing. The source is immuneACCESS, and TCRdb retained only in-frame sequences with V and J called. Part of the clones is not carried over; for the studies checked, unresolved V genes explain less than half of this, and the remainder is unexplained. V, J and clone size reflect that table, while D and trimming were determined from the DNA. This sample's table has entries for 60,000 to 65,000 clones. The ten largest clones add up to around 5% of the sample.

The investigation overall reported the following: A few of the identified cytomegalovirus-associated TCR beta chains were confirmed in vitro to be specific for cytomegalovirus antigens. Because counts were too low, 15 or so rarely observed V segments, including chromosome 9 orphons, were excluded from the earlier analysis of several hundred of the donors. A later genetic analysis associated a missense DCLRE1C variant with V-gene and J-gene trimming of TCR beta chains, and an independent cohort replicated the association. A later analysis found that TCR association rates varied across HLA loci, with DRB1 alleles showing the most associated TCRs and HLA-C alleles the fewest. When HLA alleles, especially DR and DQ, strongly co-occurred, TCR associations were difficult to assign to individual alleles. Because HLA typing was unavailable for some donors at each locus, only the typed subset was used in association tests. In a later genetic analysis, fewer N-insertions in productive TCRs were reported among donors in an Asian-associated ancestry cluster than the roughly 700-donor mean. In an earlier analysis of 587 of the donors, most TCR beta V segments were observed in productive rearrangements about 87% or about 30% of the time, broadly matching IMGT annotations. CMV serostatus was the only immune exposure information available for the cohort. The authors suggested that the approach could potentially be extended to other disease states and immunological phenotypes. In a later analysis, HLA-associated TCR beta chains showed more clonal expansion and lower generation probabilities than non-associated chains that were equally common. A later analysis found that most CMV-associated TCR beta chains appeared HLA-restricted, with HLA associations seemingly driven largely by CMV exposure. At a false discovery rate of 0.05, a later analysis linked roughly 17,000 TCR beta sequences to specific HLA alleles. Several of the top co-occurrence clusters appeared to be linked to parvovirus B19, influenza, CMV and Epstein-Barr virus, according to a later analysis. A cluster of highly shared sequence variants was judged likely to be a technical artifact of the sequencing pipeline. Sequencing depth was assumed to be roughly uniform across donors in the presence/absence analyses, though that assumption may not hold. Correlated functional status among segregating V segments might be attributable to linkage disequilibrium, but an unknown experimental factor could not be ruled out. This cohort had only TCR beta chains sequenced, and the lack of alpha or paired-chain data limited which features could be detected. Most TCR sequences were observed very rarely across donors, whereas some public TCRs were present in many individuals. The study listed 150 to 200 TCR beta chains as associated with cytomegalovirus. A further reported finding was that TCR beta sequences accurately predicted the HLA-A and HLA-B alleles for most subjects in the first cohort. Cytomegalovirus status was reported to be diagnosed by the classifier with high specificity and sensitivity in both the original and validation cohorts.

The cohort comprised 550 to 700 healthy bone marrow donors. Cohort members were all nominally healthy when sampled, although unrecorded immune exposures were likely present. The donor tested CMV seropositive and was one of the 289 seropositive cohort members. A peripheral blood sample was collected from each donor, and TCR beta sequencing was performed on peripheral blood mononuclear cells. The Qiagen DNeasy Blood Extraction Kit was used to extract genomic DNA from the blood cell samples. Source material: PBMCs. The receptor's source is a man younger than 40 in good health and CMV-seropositive.

The CDR3 here reads CAWSGEAGHNEQFF. The DNA is as follows: TGTGCCTGGAGTGGAGAAGCGGGGCACAATGAGCAGTTCTTC. The rearranged chain carries TRBV30 and TRBJ2-1, with TRBD2 matching 7 junction bases. The CDR3 runs 14 residues from the cysteine to the phenylalanine. The entry retains the CDR3 DNA only, 42 bases that are in frame from base 1. Compared with germline, V lacks 1 base and J lacks 5 bases; bases without a gene match: 5. CDR1 GTSNPN and CDR2 SVGIG were looked up in the germline V gene (reference sequence).